A selection of T cell receptor beta chains follows, all from one sample in a study of vaccination and CD4 T cells after COVID-19. Their specific antigens are unknown. One entry per CDR3 protein, called by TCRdb with MiXCR from the PCR reads. The sample yields approximately 17,000 distinct CDR3 sequences, approximately 56% seen once. Sequencing was performed on CD4+ T cells from blood, cultured in vitro, taken about 7 months after SARS-CoV-2 vaccination. These receptors all stem from a human donor who had recovered from COVID-19. The conserved cysteine and the conserved F or W are not part of the CDR3 here. Clone size, where shown, is once, few, many, or a class for clones that have expanded.

CDR3 length	clone size	V gene	J gene	CDR3 protein
10	few	TRBV20-1	TRBJ2-3	SARGSTDTQY
11	NA	TRBV6-2/TRBV6-3	TRBJ1-2	ASSQTGPVRYT
11	NA	TRBV20-1	TRBJ2-2	SAGTPASGELF
12	NA	TRBV6-2/TRBV6-3	TRBJ2-7	ASTQDRGRDEQY
12	NA	TRBV7-3	TRBJ1-1	ASSLGRGSTEAF
14	few	TRBV15	TRBJ2-1	ATSRDGWEESNEQF
12	NA	TRBV20-1	TRBJ2-1	SARRGEGYNEQF
10	NA	TRBV7-2	TRBJ2-1	ASSSPYNEQF
11	few	TRBV6-1	TRBJ1-2	ASRATGIYGYT
13	few	TRBV7-2	TRBJ2-5	ASSLGLAGQETQY
11	few	TRBV20-1	TRBJ2-7	SAEKAGVREQY
11	few	TRBV19	TRBJ2-5	ASSRLYQETQY
13	NA	TRBV7-2	TRBJ1-5	ASSYGTGWHQPQH
15	once	TRBV19	TRBJ2-3	ASSIVTGGPRTDTQY
9	NA	TRBV20-1	TRBJ1-1	SARGEPEAF
14	NA	TRBV20-1	TRBJ1-5	SATGQGGGSNQPQH
11	NA	TRBV7-9	TRBJ2-1	ASTWGTYNEQF
14	NA	TRBV6-1	TRBJ1-1	ASSRNQGGSNTEAF
11	NA	TRBV19	TRBJ1-5	ASSSLGAQPQH
12	NA	TRBV20-1	TRBJ2-7	SAESDRLAVEQY
9	few	TRBV10-3	TRBJ1-1	AIRKNTEAF
12	NA	TRBV6-1	TRBJ1-1	ASKGWRENTEAF
13	NA	TRBV7-2	TRBJ1-5	ASSSGHSGDQPQH
13	few	TRBV7-9	TRBJ1-2	ASSFPPGVNYGYT
12	NA	TRBV7-8	TRBJ1-1	ASSLAGLNTEAF
11	few	TRBV21-1	TRBJ2-7	ASNGQESYEQY
11	few	TRBV7-9	TRBJ2-5	ASSLGPQETQY
14	few	TRBV15	TRBJ1-2	ATSRGGTGNLWGYT
13	few	TRBV7-2	TRBJ2-7	ASSLARSTSYEQY
11	few	TRBV20-1	TRBJ2-5	SAPLAAQETQY
12	NA	TRBV30	TRBJ1-2	AQSRTGASYGYT
13	NA	TRBV4-2	TRBJ2-7	ASSQDSRASYEQY
12	NA	TRBV6-4	TRBJ1-2	ASSDSMGVRGYT
16	NA	TRBV7-3	TRBJ2-1	ASSLEADRPLSYNEQF
12	few	TRBV15	TRBJ1-1	ATTTGGAAAEAF
12	once	TRBV6-1	TRBJ1-2	ASSQPDRGNGYT
12	once	TRBV6-2/TRBV6-3	TRBJ1-2	ASRYRDRKYGYT
12	NA	TRBV7-3	TRBJ2-3	ASSLRAGTDTQY
15	once	TRBV11-2	TRBJ1-6	ASSLRGGQGGNSPLH
12	few	TRBV4-3	TRBJ2-1	ASSQEYFYNEQF
11	NA	TRBV7-9	TRBJ1-5	ASSLGNDQPQH
10	few	TRBV20-1	TRBJ1-6	SAGGYRSPLH
10	NA	TRBV7-9	TRBJ1-3	ASSLAGNTIY
11	NA	TRBV20-1	TRBJ2-2	SASRGHSGELF
11	NA	TRBV19	TRBJ2-7	ASRRQGAYEQY